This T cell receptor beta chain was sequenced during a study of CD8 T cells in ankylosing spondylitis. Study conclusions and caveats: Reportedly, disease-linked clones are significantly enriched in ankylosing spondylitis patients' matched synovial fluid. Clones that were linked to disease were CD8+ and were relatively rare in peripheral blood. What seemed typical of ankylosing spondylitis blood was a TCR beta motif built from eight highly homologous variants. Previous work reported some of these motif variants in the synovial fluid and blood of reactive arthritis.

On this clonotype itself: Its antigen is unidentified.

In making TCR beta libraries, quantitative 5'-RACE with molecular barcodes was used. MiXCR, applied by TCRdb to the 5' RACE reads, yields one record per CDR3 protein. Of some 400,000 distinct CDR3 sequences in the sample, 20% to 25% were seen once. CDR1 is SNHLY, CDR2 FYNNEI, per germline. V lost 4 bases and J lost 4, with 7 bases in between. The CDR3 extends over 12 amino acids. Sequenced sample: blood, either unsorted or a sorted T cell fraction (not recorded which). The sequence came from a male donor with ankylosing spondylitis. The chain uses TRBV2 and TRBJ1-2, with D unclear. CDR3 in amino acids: CASSAGFYGYTF. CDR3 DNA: TGTGCCAGCAGTGCGGGGTTCTATGGCTACACCTTC.